This entry lists 3 T cell receptor beta chains sequenced from one sample in a study of T cells in Graves' hyperthyroidism and ophthalmopathy. The TCR beta CDR3 regions underwent amplification using RNA transcripts as the source. The HTBI set primed first-round TCR CDR3 RT-PCR. TCRdb reanalysed the multiplex PCR reads using MiXCR and keeps one entry per CDR3 protein. The repertoire includes fewer than 600,000 distinct CDR3 sequences, under 15% of them detected once, and 17% sits in the top ten. Specimen: blood. The receptors shown here come from a woman aged 18 to 35 with Graves' hyperthyroidism.

This clonotype was seen a few times. The rearrangement joins TRBV10-2 to TRBJ2-1; D possibly corresponds to TRBD2 (5 bases). CDR1 is WSHSY, CDR2 SAAADI, per germline. Trimming pared 7 bases from V and 2 bases from J, leaving 15 bases between. The CDR3 is 15 amino acids. The CDR3 here is CASTTSEAPYNEQFF. CDR3 nucleotides: TGCGCCAGCACAACCTCGGAGGCCCCCTACAATGAGCAGTTCTTC.

This chain uses TRBV10-2 with TRBJ1-3; possibly TRBD1 for D (6 bases). The CDR3 totals 14 residues. Trimming shortened V by 3 bases and J by 4 bases, and 10 bases separated the two germline ends. In germline, CDR1 is WSHSY, CDR2 SAAADI. CDR3 in DNA: TGCGCCAGCAGTGAACGGGGGCCGGGAAACACCATATATTTT. It translates to CASSERGPGNTIYF.

This clonotype has a count of ten or more. V and J are TRBV30 and TRBJ1-5; 7 positions agree with TRBD1. Trimming removed 3 bases from V and 3 bases from J; junction bases left unmatched: 8. The V gene's germline CDR1 is GTSNPN and CDR2 SVGIG (reference sequence). The CDR3 has 15 residues. The CDR3 DNA is TGTGCCTGGAGGCGACAGGGAGCATCCAATCAGCCCCAGCATTTT. It encodes CAWRRQGASNQPQHF.